The T cell receptor (beta chain) under discussion was sequenced for a study of blood T cell repertoires in COVID-19. This CDR3 region has 14 residues. Germline-derived CDR1 and CDR2 are SGHAT and FQNNGV. V was clipped by 3 bases and J by 2 bases, with 11 bases between them. As handled by the study authors: Amplification of reference gene primers provided the estimated nucleated cell counts. The method was immunoSEQ multiplex PCR; TCRdb's version includes in-frame clones alone and lacks a portion of them. The V and J calls and clone size are taken from that table; D and trimming were inferred from the DNA. The top ten clones hold around 5.1% of a sample with roughly 100,000 clones, 90% of them seen once.

The sample comprised peripheral blood. This chain links TRBV11-2 with TRBJ2-7, with TRBD2 as a possible D gene (6 bases). This TCR was sampled from a man in his fifties or sixties with acute or convalescent COVID-19. CDR3 sequence reads: CASSFGSSAYEQYF. The CDR3 DNA is TGTGCCAGCAGCTTTGGGTCTAGCGCCTACGAGCAGTACTTC. The whole variable domain, remainder taken from reference TRBV11-2 and TRBJ2-7, is EAGVAQSPRYKIIEKRQSVAFWCNPISGHATLYWYQQILGQGPKLLIQFQNNGVVDDSQLPKDRFSAERLKGVDSTLKIQPAKLEDSAVYLCASSFGSSAYEQYFGPGTRLTVT.